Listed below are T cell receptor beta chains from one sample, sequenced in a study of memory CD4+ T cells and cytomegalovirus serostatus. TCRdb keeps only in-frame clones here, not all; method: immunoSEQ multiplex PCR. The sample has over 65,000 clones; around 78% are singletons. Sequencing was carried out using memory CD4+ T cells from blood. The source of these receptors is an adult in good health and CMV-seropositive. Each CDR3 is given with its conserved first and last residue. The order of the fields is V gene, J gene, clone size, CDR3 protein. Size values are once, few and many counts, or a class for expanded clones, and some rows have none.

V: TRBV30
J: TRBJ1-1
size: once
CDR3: CAWAWAAKMNTEAFF

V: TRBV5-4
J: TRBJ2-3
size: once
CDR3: CASSLFRDRGMGNTQYF

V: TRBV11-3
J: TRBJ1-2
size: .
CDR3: CASSSPGVGGGGYTF

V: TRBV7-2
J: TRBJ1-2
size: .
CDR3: CASSLVGARWAGYTF

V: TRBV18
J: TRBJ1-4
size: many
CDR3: CASSTDGNEKLFF

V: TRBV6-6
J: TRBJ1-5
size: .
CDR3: CATLERPFSNQPQHF

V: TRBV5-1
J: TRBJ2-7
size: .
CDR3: CASTEGGDPYEQYF

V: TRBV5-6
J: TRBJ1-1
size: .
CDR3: CASSLQGSAFF

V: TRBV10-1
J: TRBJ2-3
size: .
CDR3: CASSDGQGAKDTQYF

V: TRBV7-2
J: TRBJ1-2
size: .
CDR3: CASSLAAERYYGCTF

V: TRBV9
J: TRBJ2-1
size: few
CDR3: CASSVMLAGINEQFF

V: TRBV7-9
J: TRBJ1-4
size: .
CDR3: CASSHRGPSEKLFF

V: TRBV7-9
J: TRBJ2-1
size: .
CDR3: CASSLNQATSGYNEQFF

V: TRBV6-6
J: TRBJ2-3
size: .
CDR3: CASSYSSGTDTQYF

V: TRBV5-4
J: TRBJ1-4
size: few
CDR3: CASSRAGARREKLFF